This T cell receptor (beta chain) was recorded in a study of early T cells in non-severe SARS-CoV-2 infection. Separate cDNA molecules each had unique molecular identifiers attached to them. TCRdb processed the 5' RACE reads anew with MiXCR; each CDR3 protein has one entry. Here the sample spans some 67,000 distinct CDR3 sequences, about 13% being singletons. This clonotype was seen repeatedly, ten times or more. V was clipped by 2 bases and J by 8 bases, with 4 bases between them. The germline CDR1 and CDR2 sequences are LGHNT and FRNRAP. The CDR3 loop spans 12 amino acids. J is TRBJ1-6 and V is TRBV12-5; D is ambiguous. Material for sequencing was whole blood. The TCR was taken from an adult who was a healthcare worker with PCR-confirmed SARS-CoV-2 infection or an uninfected control (not recorded which). In DNA form, the CDR3 reads TGTGCTAGTGGTTTGCAGGATTCACCCCTCCACTTT. This sequence encodes CASGLQDSPLHF.